This is a list of T cell receptor beta chains from one sample in a study of blood T cell repertoires in COVID-19. Only in-frame clones appear in the TCRdb table, and some are missing; sequencing was by immunoSEQ multiplex PCR. This table has around 110,000 clones, less than 85% appearing once. Sequenced input: peripheral blood. These receptors originate from a man aged 25-45 years with acute or convalescent COVID-19. The CDR3 runs from the conserved cysteine through the conserved F or W. A D gene is named only where the DNA matches it firmly. Not all rows give a size; the values are once, few, many and, for expanded clones, a class.

j_gene: TRBJ2-2; abundance: NA; d_gene: TRBD1; v_gene: TRBV19; CDR3nt: TGTGCCAGTACCGGCTGGACAGGGGCGCGTATCGGGGAGCTGTTTTTT; CDR3aa: CASTGWTGARIGELFF
j_gene: TRBJ1-5; abundance: NA; d_gene: NA; v_gene: TRBV30; CDR3nt: TGTGCCTGGAGTGACAGTTCCCTGAATCAGCCCCAGCATTTT; CDR3aa: CAWSDSSLNQPQHF
j_gene: TRBJ1-1; abundance: NA; d_gene: TRBD1; v_gene: TRBV19; CDR3nt: TGTGCCAGTAGTATAGTTGGGGACAGACCCCTTGAAGCTTTCTTT; CDR3aa: CASSIVGDRPLEAFF
j_gene: TRBJ1-1; abundance: NA; d_gene: NA; v_gene: TRBV7-8; CDR3nt: TGTGCCAGCAGCCAAGCGGCCGTCACTGAAGCTTTCTTT; CDR3aa: CASSQAAVTEAFF
j_gene: TRBJ2-6; abundance: NA; d_gene: NA; v_gene: TRBV5-4; CDR3nt: TGTGCCAGCAGCCCAGAACAGAGCTCTGGGGCCAACGTCCTGACTTTC; CDR3aa: CASSPEQSSGANVLTF
j_gene: TRBJ1-1; abundance: NA; d_gene: TRBD1; v_gene: TRBV10-3; CDR3nt: TGTGCCATCAGTCAGACAGGGGACACTGAAGCTTTCTTT; CDR3aa: CAISQTGDTEAFF
j_gene: TRBJ2-5; abundance: NA; d_gene: NA; v_gene: TRBV18; CDR3nt: TGTGCCAGCTCACCCTCCTTCCTCAAGCGGGCAAACCAAGAGACCCAGTACTTC; CDR3aa: CASSPSFLKRANQETQYF
j_gene: TRBJ1-2; abundance: NA; d_gene: NA; v_gene: TRBV3-1/TRBV3-2; CDR3nt: TGTGCCAGCAGCCAAGAAATTCAGGGCTACACCTTC; CDR3aa: CASSQEIQGYTF
j_gene: TRBJ1-4; abundance: once; d_gene: NA; v_gene: TRBV7-6; CDR3nt: TGTGCCAGCAGCTTAGGGCCCCCTCAGGCAAATGATGAAAAACTGTTTTTT; CDR3aa: CASSLGPPQANDEKLFF
j_gene: TRBJ1-4; abundance: NA; d_gene: NA; v_gene: TRBV19; CDR3nt: TGTGCCAGTAGTTTTGGACAGTTCCTAACTAATGAAAAACTGTTTTTT; CDR3aa: CASSFGQFLTNEKLFF
j_gene: TRBJ1-2; abundance: NA; d_gene: NA; v_gene: TRBV5-6; CDR3nt: TGTGCCAGCAGCTTGGTTGGCTCCTCCCATGGCTACACCTTC; CDR3aa: CASSLVGSSHGYTF
j_gene: TRBJ2-2; abundance: NA; d_gene: NA; v_gene: TRBV2; CDR3nt: TGTGCCAGCACTTTAGGGGGGGGAGGCACCGGGGAGCTGTTTTTT; CDR3aa: CASTLGGGGTGELFF
j_gene: TRBJ2-7; abundance: NA; d_gene: NA; v_gene: TRBV7-9; CDR3nt: TGTGCCAGCAGCTTAGCCCTCGGGGGAGGCGAGCAGTACTTC; CDR3aa: CASSLALGGGEQYF
j_gene: TRBJ2-1; abundance: NA; d_gene: NA; v_gene: TRBV13; CDR3nt: TGTGCCAGCAGCCTCGACAGGACCTACAATGAGCAGTTCTTC; CDR3aa: CASSLDRTYNEQFF
j_gene: TRBJ2-1; abundance: NA; d_gene: TRBD2; v_gene: TRBV7-8; CDR3nt: TGTGCCAGCAGCCGGGGACTAGCCTTCCTGAATGAGCAGTTCTTC; CDR3aa: CASSRGLAFLNEQFF
j_gene: TRBJ1-1; abundance: NA; d_gene: TRBD1; v_gene: TRBV6-6; CDR3nt: TGTGCCAGCAGTCAAAGGGGGCCTGAAGCTTTCTTT; CDR3aa: CASSQRGPEAFF
j_gene: TRBJ1-6; abundance: NA; d_gene: NA; v_gene: TRBV18; CDR3nt: TGTGCCAGCTCACCGGGCCGAGCGGATTCACCCCTCCACTTT; CDR3aa: CASSPGRADSPLHF
j_gene: TRBJ1-2; abundance: NA; d_gene: TRBD1; v_gene: TRBV5-5; CDR3nt: TGTGCCAGCAGCGCAACGGGACAGCCCATTTATGGCTACACCTTC; CDR3aa: CASSATGQPIYGYTF
j_gene: TRBJ1-1; abundance: NA; d_gene: TRBD1; v_gene: TRBV2; CDR3nt: TGTGCCAGCAGAGAGACAGGGGATCTAGCTTTCTTT; CDR3aa: CASRETGDLAFF
j_gene: TRBJ1-1; abundance: NA; d_gene: NA; v_gene: TRBV3-1/TRBV3-2; CDR3nt: TGTGCCAGCACCACCCACGGGGTTGGTGGGTTGAACACTGAAGCTTTCTTT; CDR3aa: CASTTHGVGGLNTEAFF
j_gene: TRBJ1-2; abundance: NA; d_gene: NA; v_gene: TRBV5-1; CDR3nt: TGCGCCAGCAGCATGGGAGGGGGCTATGGCTACACCTTC; CDR3aa: CASSMGGGYGYTF
j_gene: TRBJ2-1; abundance: few; d_gene: NA; v_gene: TRBV30; CDR3nt: TGTGCCGTGATGCGGGGAGTCTCCTACAATGAGCAGTTCTTC; CDR3aa: CAVMRGVSYNEQFF
j_gene: TRBJ1-2; abundance: NA; d_gene: NA; v_gene: TRBV6-5; CDR3nt: TGTGCCAGCAGTAGGCTGCCGGAGATGAATGGCTACACCTTC; CDR3aa: CASSRLPEMNGYTF
j_gene: TRBJ2-4; abundance: once; d_gene: NA; v_gene: TRBV3-1/TRBV3-2; CDR3nt: TGTGCCAGCAGCAAAGCGGTAGCCAAAAACATTCAGTACTTC; CDR3aa: CASSKAVAKNIQYF
j_gene: TRBJ1-2; abundance: NA; d_gene: NA; v_gene: TRBV5-1; CDR3nt: TGCGCCAGCAGCGCGACAAATGACTATGGCTACACCTTC; CDR3aa: CASSATNDYGYTF
j_gene: TRBJ1-5; abundance: NA; d_gene: NA; v_gene: TRBV6-4; CDR3nt: TGTGCCAGCAGTGTGGAGGAAGGTCAGCCCCAGCATTTT; CDR3aa: CASSVEEGQPQHF
j_gene: TRBJ2-3; abundance: NA; d_gene: NA; v_gene: TRBV27; CDR3nt: TGTGCCAGCAGTCTCCAGACATTCACTAGCACAGATACGCAGTATTTT; CDR3aa: CASSLQTFTSTDTQYF
j_gene: TRBJ1-6; abundance: once; d_gene: NA; v_gene: TRBV19; CDR3nt: TGTGCCAGTAGCGAACCACTTTCACCCCTCCACTTT; CDR3aa: CASSEPLSPLHF
j_gene: TRBJ2-1; abundance: NA; d_gene: TRBD2; v_gene: TRBV7-3; CDR3nt: TGTGCCAGCAGCTTAAGTGGAGGACTAGCGGGTAATGAGCAGTTCTTC; CDR3aa: CASSLSGGLAGNEQFF
j_gene: TRBJ1-1; abundance: NA; d_gene: NA; v_gene: TRBV6-6; CDR3nt: TGTGCCAGCAGGTCGACAGTCAACACTGAAGCTTTCTTT; CDR3aa: CASRSTVNTEAFF
j_gene: TRBJ1-5; abundance: NA; d_gene: TRBD1; v_gene: TRBV7-2; CDR3nt: TGTGCCAGCAGCACAGGACAGGGGCCAGACCAGCCCCAGCATTTT; CDR3aa: CASSTGQGPDQPQHF
j_gene: TRBJ1-4; abundance: NA; d_gene: NA; v_gene: TRBV6-5; CDR3nt: TGTGCCAGCAAATTGGCGCAGGGTAATGAAAAACTGTTTTTT; CDR3aa: CASKLAQGNEKLFF
j_gene: TRBJ2-2; abundance: NA; d_gene: NA; v_gene: TRBV2; CDR3nt: TGTGCCAGCAGTGAAGCGGGCCGGGGAAACACCGGGGAGCTGTTTTTT; CDR3aa: CASSEAGRGNTGELFF
j_gene: TRBJ1-1; abundance: once; d_gene: NA; v_gene: TRBV5-4; CDR3nt: TGTGCCAGCAGCTTGATGGGGGGCACTGAAGCTTTCTTT; CDR3aa: CASSLMGGTEAFF
j_gene: TRBJ2-5; abundance: NA; d_gene: TRBD2; v_gene: TRBV30; CDR3nt: TGTGCCTGGAGAGCCTATAGGGAGGGGTACCAAGAGACCCAGTACTTC; CDR3aa: CAWRAYREGYQETQYF
j_gene: TRBJ2-1; abundance: NA; d_gene: TRBD1; v_gene: TRBV24-1; CDR3nt: TGTGCCACCAGTGCCGGGACAGGGGACCACAATGAGCAGTTCTTC; CDR3aa: CATSAGTGDHNEQFF
j_gene: TRBJ2-7; abundance: NA; d_gene: TRBD2; v_gene: TRBV7-8; CDR3nt: TGTGCCAGCAGCCCTGGACTAGCGGGGGGCCGGTACAATAAAAACTACGAGCAGTACTTC; CDR3aa: CASSPGLAGGRYNKNYEQYF
j_gene: TRBJ2-1; abundance: NA; d_gene: NA; v_gene: TRBV14; CDR3nt: TGTGCCAGCAGCCAACCAGGTCTGAATGAGCAGTTCTTC; CDR3aa: CASSQPGLNEQFF
j_gene: TRBJ2-2; abundance: NA; d_gene: NA; v_gene: TRBV9; CDR3nt: TGTGCCAGCAGCGTCGGAGATAATACCGGGGAGCTGTTTTTT; CDR3aa: CASSVGDNTGELFF
j_gene: TRBJ1-2; abundance: NA; d_gene: NA; v_gene: TRBV19; CDR3nt: TGTGCCAGTAGTGCGCGGCGGGGGGCGATGCCGGGCTACACCTTC; CDR3aa: CASSARRGAMPGYTF